These 12 T cell receptor beta chains were all obtained from the same sample, sequenced in a study of T-cell reconstitution after alpha-beta-depleted transplantation in children. The TCRbeta library incorporated unique molecular identifiers. MiXCR was run by TCRdb on the PCR reads, yielding one entry per CDR3 protein. Of approximately 520,000 distinct CDR3 sequences in the sample, 30% to 35% were seen once. Material: PBMCs from the stem cell graft donor, obtained from the stem cell graft. The receptor source for this set is a human donor who donated a stem cell graft to a child with aplastic anemia.

This clonotype occurred a few times. The V call is TRBV2, the J call TRBJ2-3, with D perhaps matching TRBD1 or TRBD2 (6 bases each). Germline-derived CDR1 and CDR2 are SNHLY and FYNNEI. Trimming cost V 10 bases and J 12 bases, with 26 bases left between them. This CDR3 has 14 amino acids. In DNA, the CDR3 is TGTGCCACCTCTATCTCGGGGGACATCATCTTCCAGTATTTT. It specifies CATSISGDIIFQYF.

This chain joins TRBV5-1 and TRBJ1-2; D gene unclear. The V end was cut by 0 bases, the J end by 8 bases, with 17 bases between. Germline loops: CDR1 SGHRS, CDR2 YFSETQ. The CDR3 is made up of 15 amino acids. For the CDR3, the DNA is TGCGCCAGCAGCTTGGATCCGGGGATAGAAGGCGGCTACACCTTC. Amino acids: CASSLDPGIEGGYTF.

This clonotype was seen a single time. The V call is TRBV18, the J call TRBJ1-2, with 7 bases matching TRBD1. The germline V gene encodes CDR1 KGHSH and CDR2 LQKENI. The CDR3 is made up of 15 amino acids. The J segment lost 3 bases and the V segment lost 3 bases, leaving 7 bases of the junction unmatched. CDR3 loop: CASSPFQGDDYGYTF. CDR3 DNA sequence: TGTGCCAGCTCACCGTTCCAGGGGGATGACTATGGCTACACCTTC.

This clonotype was detected many times. The V gene is TRBV20-1, the J gene TRBJ1-1; weak D call: TRBD1 (5 bases). This CDR3 is built from 13 residues. Trimming removed 3 bases at V and 5 bases at J, with 13 bases between. Germline CDR1 and CDR2: DFQATT and SNEGSKA (reference sequence). CDR3 sequence (DNA): TGCAGTGCTAGGACGGGGCCAGGAACTGAAGCTTTCTTT. Its translation is CSARTGPGTEAFF.

The chain combines TRBV18 with TRBJ2-5; D possibly corresponds to TRBD1 (7 bases). Germline V CDR1 and CDR2: KGHSH, LQKENI. The CDR3 has 14 amino acids. V lost 2 bases and J lost 5, with 12 bases in between. The CDR3 here is CASSPFRGDETQYF. CDR3 DNA: TGTGCCAGCTCACCATTCAGGGGGGACGAGACCCAGTACTTC.

J is TRBJ1-1 and V is TRBV3-1, with a weak D call TRBD1 (5 bases). Germline CDR1 LGHDT, CDR2 YNNKEL (reference sequence). V dropped 1 base and J dropped 11 bases, with 14 bases sitting between them. This CDR3 contains 13 residues. The CDR3 sequence is CASSQGLMGVAFF. The CDR3 nucleotides read TGTGCCAGCAGCCAAGGATTGATGGGGGTGGCTTTCTTT.

The chain links TRBV9 to TRBJ2-4; 10 nucleotides line up with TRBD2. CDR1 and CDR2 from the germline V gene are SGDLS and YYNGEE. There are 18 residues in the CDR3. Germline trimming cut 5 bases from V and 0 bases from J; bases unmatched to any gene: 11. Written as DNA, the CDR3 is TGTGCCAGCAGACACCTTAGGGGGACTAGCGAAGCCAAAAACATTCAGTACTTC. Translated: CASRHLRGTSEAKNIQYF.

This clonotype was counted between two and nine times. This chain connects TRBV6-2 or TRBV6-3 to TRBJ2-1; 12 bases are a match to TRBD2. The CDR3 loop spans 15 amino acids. The V segment lost 2 bases and the J segment 14 bases; nucleotides outside the gene matches: 10. Germline CDR1 is MNHEY and CDR2 is SVGEGT. The CDR3 nucleotides read TGTGCCAGCAGTTACCGCCCTGCGACTAGCGGGAGTGAGTTCTTC. It yields the protein CASSYRPATSGSEFF.

There are a few counts of this clonotype. The rearrangement links TRBV11-2 to TRBJ2-5, with 9 bases matching TRBD2. Trimming at V came to 2 bases and at J to 4 bases, leaving 5 bases not matched to a gene. This CDR3 has 15 amino acids. Per germline, CDR1 SGHAT and CDR2 FQNNGV. The CDR3 sequence: CASSLPGGRVETQYF. In DNA, the CDR3 is TGTGCCAGCAGCTTACCTGGCGGGAGGGTAGAGACCCAGTACTTC.

This clonotype was counted between two and nine times. This chain connects TRBV5-5 to TRBJ2-2; TRBD1 might be the D (6 bases). Trimming left V 0 bases short and J 7 bases short, with 19 bases between. The CDR3 sequence is 17 residues long. Germline CDR1 and CDR2: SGHKS and YYEKEE (reference sequence). This chain's CDR3 is CASSLGIDTGLVGELFF. CDR3 nucleotides: TGTGCCAGCAGCTTGGGGATCGATACAGGGTTGGTCGGGGAGCTGTTTTTT.

This chain uses TRBV5-4 with TRBJ2-3; TRBD2 matches at 9 bases. Trimming removed 0 bases from V and 5 bases from J; junction bases left unmatched: 7. There are 16 residues in the CDR3. CDR1 and CDR2 (germline): SGHNT, YYREEE (reference sequence). As DNA, the CDR3 is TGTGCCAGCAGCTTGGTTGCGGGAGGGCCAGTAGATACGCAGTATTTT. This codes for CASSLVAGGPVDTQYF. The full variable domain, completed using reference TRBV5-4 and TRBJ2-3, is ETGVTQSPTHLIKTRGQQVTLRCSSQSGHNTVSWYQQALGQGPQFIFQYYREEENGRGNFPPRFSGLQFPNYSSELNVNALELDDSALYLCASSLVAGGPVDTQYFGPGTRLTVL.

The rearrangement joins TRBV7-9 to TRBJ2-5; possibly TRBD2 for D (5 bases). This CDR3 region has 13 residues. Looked up from germline, CDR1 is SEHNR and CDR2 is FQNEAQ (reference sequence). V was cut by 5 bases and J by 2 bases, with 9 bases left in between. CDR3 DNA: TGTGCCAGCAGCATTCGAGGGCAAGAGACCCAGTACTTC. Its translation: CASSIRGQETQYF.